The 11 T cell receptor beta chains reported below all come from one sample, sequenced in a study of CD8 T cells in ankylosing spondylitis. TCRdb analysed the 5' RACE reads with MiXCR anew, one entry per CDR3 protein. This sample has 200,000 or so distinct CDR3 sequences; 10% to 15% occur once, and the top ten carry approximately 10%. The source material was blood, either unsorted or a sorted T cell fraction (not recorded which). The origin of the receptors is a female donor with ankylosing spondylitis or in good health (not recorded which).

This clonotype was found many times. This chain links TRBV6-2 or TRBV6-3 with TRBJ2-7, with no clear D. The germline gives CDR1 MNHEY, CDR2 SVGEGT. V dropped 7 bases and J dropped 4 bases, with 8 bases sitting between them. This CDR3 is 11 amino acids long. The CDR3, as DNA: TGTGCCAGCAAAAACAGTTACGAGCAGTACTTC. Protein: CASKNSYEQYF.

This clonotype has ten or more counts. This chain connects TRBV6-2 or TRBV6-3 to TRBJ2-7, with D possibly being TRBD1 or TRBD2 (5 bases each). CDR1 is MNHEY, CDR2 SVGEGT, per germline. This CDR3 region has 12 residues. V lost 2 bases and J 4 bases, leaving 6 bases between the germline ends. The CDR3 DNA sequence: TGTGCCAGCAGTTACGAGGGGTACGAGCAGTACTTC. As protein: CASSYEGYEQYF.

This clonotype was observed many times. This sequence joins TRBV19 and TRBJ1-5; perhaps TRBD1 as D (5 bases). V dropped 7 bases and J dropped 8 bases, with 18 bases sitting between them. This CDR3 is built from 14 residues. The germline V gene has CDR1 LNHDA and CDR2 SQIVND (reference sequence). DNA for the CDR3: TGTGCCAGTACCACTCCAGGGAGTGGAGAGCCCCAGCATTTT. This codes for CASTTPGSGEPQHF.

The chain links TRBV5-1 to TRBJ1-5; D perhaps matches TRBD1 (5 bases). The germline gives CDR1 SGHRS, CDR2 YFSETQ. Trimming stripped 3 bases from V and 0 bases from J, with 10 bases between. The CDR3 consists of 15 residues. The CDR3 DNA sequence: TGCGCCAGCAGCTGGGACGGAAATAGCAATCAGCCCCAGCATTTT. Its translation is CASSWDGNSNQPQHF.

This clonotype showed up just a few times. The V gene is TRBV3-1, the J gene TRBJ2-4; 11 nucleotides agree with TRBD1. V dropped 6 bases and J dropped 1; count of bases not matched to a gene: 11. The CDR3 extends over 18 amino acids. In germline, CDR1 is LGHDT, CDR2 YNNKEL (reference sequence). The CDR3 DNA is TGTGCCAGCAGTTTCCGGACAGGGGGCATTTTGGCCAAAAACATTCAGTACTTC. As protein: CASSFRTGGILAKNIQYF.

The chain recombines TRBV12-3 or TRBV12-4 with TRBJ2-5; 8 nucleotides match TRBD2. CDR3 length: 16 residues. V shed 3 bases and J 7 bases; nucleotides not matched to a gene: 13. The CDR3 is CASSFTNPGLGGTQYF. The CDR3, as DNA: TGTGCCAGCAGTTTTACAAACCCGGGACTAGGTGGGACCCAGTACTTC.

This clonotype was seen many times. CDR3 in DNA: TGTGCCACCCCCCGCCCGGACAAAGGAAACACCATATATTTT. Protein product: CATPRPDKGNTIYF. V and J are TRBV19 and TRBJ1-3, with D possibly TRBD1 on 5 matching bases. CDR3 length equals 14 residues. Germline CDR1 is LNHDA and CDR2 is SQIVND (reference sequence). V lost 10 bases and J lost 4, with 17 bases in between.

In this sample, this clonotype turned up many times. The CDR3 reads CASSQVVRSSTDTQYF. In nucleotides, the CDR3 is TGCGCCAGCAGCCAAGTTGTGAGGTCTAGCACAGATACGCAGTATTTT. V usage is TRBV4-1 and J usage is TRBJ2-3; no firm D call. Trimming left V 1 base short and J 0 bases short, with 11 bases between. CDR3 length: 16 amino acids. The V gene's germline CDR1 is MGHRA and CDR2 YSYEKL.

At least ten counts were recorded for this clonotype. The CDR3 bases are TGCGCCAGCAGCTTGGGTGTGGGTACCTCCTACGAGCAGTACTTC. This gives the protein CASSLGVGTSYEQYF. The V and J genes are TRBV5-1 and TRBJ2-7; D ambiguous. Germline lookup yields CDR1 SGHRS and CDR2 YFSETQ. V was trimmed by 0 bases and J by 0 bases, leaving 10 bases between them. The CDR3 has 15 residues.

This chain uses TRBV12-3 or TRBV12-4 with TRBJ2-3; D possibly corresponds to TRBD1 (6 bases). V lost 7 bases and J lost 2, with 13 bases in between. The CDR3 loop spans 14 amino acids. DNA for the CDR3: TGTGCCAGCATTGCAGGGGACCACACAGATACGCAGTATTTT. Protein: CASIAGDHTDTQYF.

In its sample, this clonotype was seen many times. The V call is TRBV7-2, the J call TRBJ2-3; no clear D gene. Per the germline V gene, CDR1 is SGHTA and CDR2 is FQGNSA. V was trimmed by 1 base and J by 6 bases, leaving 17 bases between them. The CDR3 extends over 16 amino acids. The CDR3 DNA is TGTGCCAGCAGCTTAGGATTTGGCGGACCTTGGGATACGCAGTATTTT. Protein sequence: CASSLGFGGPWDTQYF.